The rows below give T cell receptor beta chains drawn from one sample of a study of human T cells and chemical hapten exposure. TCRdb reprocessed the RACE reads via MiXCR and lists one record per CDR3 protein. This sample has tens of thousands of distinct CDR3 sequences, with about 10% found just once. The input for sequencing was whole blood, taken in connection with sensitization to the hapten diphenylcyclopropenone (DPC). These receptors all stem from a middle-aged man with alopecia areata. Some clones in this sample may be carry-over from other donors' samples. Each CDR3 is given with its conserved first and last residue. Each record gives: clone size, J gene, V gene, D gene, CDR3 DNA, CDR3 protein. A D gene is named only where the DNA matches it firmly. Size is omitted from some rows. Given values are once, few, many or a class for expanded clones.

clone size: .
J gene: TRBJ2-2
V gene: TRBV29-1
D gene: TRBD2
CDR3 DNA: TGCAGCGTTGAAGATCCCCGACTAGCGGGAGGGCCGGGCGGGGAGCTGTTTTTT
CDR3 protein: CSVEDPRLAGGPGGELFF

clone size: many
J gene: TRBJ2-1
V gene: TRBV20-1
D gene: .
CDR3 DNA: TGCAGTGCAGAGGGCAAAAGCTCCTACAATGAGCAGTTCTTC
CDR3 protein: CSAEGKSSYNEQFF

clone size: many
J gene: TRBJ2-5
V gene: TRBV12-3/TRBV12-4
D gene: TRBD1
CDR3 DNA: TGTGCCAGCAGTAAGGGGACAGGGCGGCAAGAGACCCAGTACTTC
CDR3 protein: CASSKGTGRQETQYF

clone size: many
J gene: TRBJ1-2
V gene: TRBV5-4
D gene: .
CDR3 DNA: TGTGCCAGCAGCTTGGACAGAGACTATGGCTACACCTTC
CDR3 protein: CASSLDRDYGYTF

clone size: many
J gene: TRBJ2-5
V gene: TRBV28
D gene: .
CDR3 DNA: TGTGCCAGCAAACCCTCGGACGGCCAAGAGACCCAGTACTTC
CDR3 protein: CASKPSDGQETQYF

clone size: few
J gene: TRBJ2-1
V gene: TRBV5-5
D gene: .
CDR3 DNA: TGTGCCAGCAGCTTGGTGGATGAGCAGTTCTTC
CDR3 protein: CASSLVDEQFF

clone size: many
J gene: TRBJ1-5
V gene: TRBV6-2/TRBV6-3
D gene: .
CDR3 DNA: TGTGCCAGCAGTTACTGGGACCGTCAGCCCCAGCATTTT
CDR3 protein: CASSYWDRQPQHF

clone size: few
J gene: TRBJ2-1
V gene: TRBV6-2/TRBV6-3
D gene: TRBD2
CDR3 DNA: TGTGCCAGCGTGAGGGTAGTAGCGGGATATGGTGAGCAGTTCTTC
CDR3 protein: CASVRVVAGYGEQFF

clone size: many
J gene: TRBJ2-1
V gene: TRBV20-1
D gene: .
CDR3 DNA: TGCAGTGCTTGGACTGGGAACGACAATGAGCAGTTCTTC
CDR3 protein: CSAWTGNDNEQFF

clone size: few
J gene: TRBJ1-1
V gene: TRBV29-1
D gene: TRBD1
CDR3 DNA: TGCAGCGTGGGACAGTTGAACACTGAAGCTTTCTTT
CDR3 protein: CSVGQLNTEAFF

clone size: few
J gene: TRBJ2-3
V gene: TRBV7-2
D gene: .
CDR3 DNA: TGTGCCAGCAGCCCATCGCCGGGAGCCAGGGGAGATACGCAGTATTTT
CDR3 protein: CASSPSPGARGDTQYF

clone size: many
J gene: TRBJ1-4
V gene: TRBV20-1
D gene: TRBD1
CDR3 DNA: TGCAGTGCTAGAAGCGGGACAGAGGATGAAAAACTGTTTTTT
CDR3 protein: CSARSGTEDEKLFF

clone size: .
J gene: TRBJ2-5
V gene: TRBV25-1
D gene: TRBD2
CDR3 DNA: TGTGCCAGCAGTGAAGGACTAGCGGGAGTATCCCAAGAGACCCAGTACTTC
CDR3 protein: CASSEGLAGVSQETQYF

clone size: few
J gene: TRBJ2-5
V gene: TRBV4-3
D gene: .
CDR3 DNA: TGCGCCAGCAGTCGATATCATAGCCGGGAGACCCAGTACTTC
CDR3 protein: CASSRYHSRETQYF

clone size: .
J gene: TRBJ2-1
V gene: TRBV19
D gene: TRBD2
CDR3 DNA: TGTGCCAGCGGGGGGGGGAGCTCCTACAATGAGCAGTTCTTC
CDR3 protein: CASGGGSSYNEQFF

clone size: many
J gene: TRBJ1-1
V gene: TRBV30
D gene: .
CDR3 DNA: TGTGCATTGGAGTCCAGGGCGGACACTGAAGCTTTCTTT
CDR3 protein: CALESRADTEAFF

clone size: few
J gene: TRBJ2-3
V gene: TRBV7-9
D gene: .
CDR3 DNA: TGTGCCAGCAGGCGACATGAGGCAGATACGCAGTATTTT
CDR3 protein: CASRRHEADTQYF

clone size: few
J gene: TRBJ2-3
V gene: TRBV4-3
D gene: .
CDR3 DNA: TGCGCCAGCAGCCAAGATATTGGAGACACTAGCACAGATACGCAGTATTTT
CDR3 protein: CASSQDIGDTSTDTQYF

clone size: many
J gene: TRBJ1-6
V gene: TRBV7-9
D gene: .
CDR3 DNA: TGTGCCAGCAGCTTAGCCGGGACGGGCGGAGTTTCACCCCTCCACTTT
CDR3 protein: CASSLAGTGGVSPLHF

clone size: few
J gene: TRBJ1-1
V gene: TRBV7-2
D gene: .
CDR3 DNA: TGTGCCAGCAGCTCGGTCGGGGGGTTCCACACTGAAGCTTTCTTT
CDR3 protein: CASSSVGGFHTEAFF

clone size: few
J gene: TRBJ2-6
V gene: TRBV11-1
D gene: .
CDR3 DNA: TGTGCCAGCAGTTTAGAAAGGTTCTCTGGGGCCAACGTCCTGACTTTC
CDR3 protein: CASSLERFSGANVLTF

clone size: .
J gene: TRBJ2-5
V gene: TRBV12-3/TRBV12-4
D gene: .
CDR3 DNA: TGTGCCAGCACCTCTGGAGTTAGGGGAGAGACCCAGTACTTC
CDR3 protein: CASTSGVRGETQYF

clone size: many
J gene: TRBJ1-1
V gene: TRBV12-3/TRBV12-4
D gene: .
CDR3 DNA: TGTGCCAGCAGTTCCTTCCCAGGCGAGACTGAAGCTTTCTTT
CDR3 protein: CASSSFPGETEAFF

clone size: .
J gene: TRBJ2-1
V gene: TRBV24-1
D gene: TRBD2
CDR3 DNA: TGTGCCACCAGTGCCACGACTAGCGGGACCTACAATGAGCAGTTCTTC
CDR3 protein: CATSATTSGTYNEQFF

clone size: many
J gene: TRBJ1-1
V gene: TRBV9
D gene: .
CDR3 DNA: TGTGCCAGCAGCGTCGAAGGAGGGTATACTGAAGCTTTCTTT
CDR3 protein: CASSVEGGYTEAFF

clone size: .
J gene: TRBJ2-7
V gene: TRBV7-9
D gene: .
CDR3 DNA: TGTGCCAGCAGCTTGCCTGATTCCGAGCAGTACTTC
CDR3 protein: CASSLPDSEQYF

clone size: many
J gene: TRBJ2-6
V gene: TRBV7-2
D gene: .
CDR3 DNA: TGTGCCAGCAGCCGGGGGCGGGGTTCTGGGGCCAACGTCCTGACTTTC
CDR3 protein: CASSRGRGSGANVLTF

clone size: .
J gene: TRBJ2-4
V gene: TRBV27
D gene: .
CDR3 DNA: TGTGCCAGCAGTGCTACTCACATCACCAAAAACATTCAGTACTTC
CDR3 protein: CASSATHITKNIQYF

clone size: .
J gene: TRBJ2-5
V gene: TRBV7-2
D gene: TRBD2
CDR3 DNA: TGTGCCAGCAGCTTAGTGGTAGCGGGAGGGCCTTCCCAAGAGACCCAGTACTTC
CDR3 protein: CASSLVVAGGPSQETQYF

clone size: few
J gene: TRBJ2-3
V gene: TRBV5-1
D gene: .
CDR3 DNA: TGCGCCAGCAGCTTGGGCAGGGTGGCAGATACGCAGTATTTT
CDR3 protein: CASSLGRVADTQYF

clone size: .
J gene: TRBJ2-3
V gene: TRBV7-9
D gene: .
CDR3 DNA: TGTGCCAGCAGCCCACCAGCGGACTTACCTGATACGCAGTATTTT
CDR3 protein: CASSPPADLPDTQYF

clone size: few
J gene: TRBJ2-7
V gene: TRBV21-1
D gene: .
CDR3 DNA: TGTGCCAGCAGCAAAAATGGACAGTCCTTCGGGGAGCAGTACTTC
CDR3 protein: CASSKNGQSFGEQYF

clone size: .
J gene: TRBJ1-5
V gene: TRBV7-2
D gene: .
CDR3 DNA: TGTGCCAGCAGCCAGGACGGGGGGAGGATGAATCAGCCCCAGCATTTT
CDR3 protein: CASSQDGGRMNQPQHF

clone size: few
J gene: TRBJ2-3
V gene: TRBV12-3/TRBV12-4
D gene: TRBD2
CDR3 DNA: TGTGCCAGCAGTACCGGGACTAGCGGGAGCGCTACAGATACGCAGTATTTT
CDR3 protein: CASSTGTSGSATDTQYF

clone size: .
J gene: TRBJ2-3
V gene: TRBV20-1
D gene: TRBD2
CDR3 DNA: TGCAGTGCTAGGCCGCTAGCGGGAGATAAAGATACGCAGTATTTT
CDR3 protein: CSARPLAGDKDTQYF

clone size: few
J gene: TRBJ2-3
V gene: TRBV29-1
D gene: .
CDR3 DNA: TGCAGCGTTCGGCTAGCGAGCACAGATACGCAGTATTTT
CDR3 protein: CSVRLASTDTQYF

clone size: few
J gene: TRBJ2-3
V gene: TRBV5-1
D gene: .
CDR3 DNA: TGCGCCAGCAGGATTCAGGGCGTAGGGGATACGCAGTATTTT
CDR3 protein: CASRIQGVGDTQYF

clone size: few
J gene: TRBJ2-7
V gene: TRBV20-1
D gene: .
CDR3 DNA: TGCAGTGCTAGAGGGCCTGGGACGGACTACGAGCAGTACTTC
CDR3 protein: CSARGPGTDYEQYF

clone size: few
J gene: TRBJ2-7
V gene: TRBV7-6
D gene: TRBD1
CDR3 DNA: TGTGCCAGCAGCGCGACAGGGAACGAGCAGTACTTC
CDR3 protein: CASSATGNEQYF

clone size: .
J gene: TRBJ2-1
V gene: TRBV7-7
D gene: .
CDR3 DNA: TGTGCTAGCAGCTTAAGCGGGTACAATGAGCAGTTCTTC
CDR3 protein: CASSLSGYNEQFF

clone size: few
J gene: TRBJ1-1
V gene: TRBV7-2
D gene: .
CDR3 DNA: TGTGCCAGCAGCTCCCGGGGTGGCACTGAAGCTTTCTTT
CDR3 protein: CASSSRGGTEAFF

clone size: .
J gene: TRBJ2-4
V gene: TRBV19
D gene: .
CDR3 DNA: TGTGCCAGTACTCCCATGAGGGGCAGGACCAAAAACATTCAGTACTTC
CDR3 protein: CASTPMRGRTKNIQYF

clone size: many
J gene: TRBJ2-3
V gene: TRBV19
D gene: .
CDR3 DNA: TGTGCCAGTGCACTAGGCACACACACAGATACGCAGTATTTT
CDR3 protein: CASALGTHTDTQYF

clone size: few
J gene: TRBJ2-3
V gene: TRBV7-2
D gene: TRBD2
CDR3 DNA: TGTGCCAGCAGCCGTACGACTAGCGGGAGAGAACAGTATTTT
CDR3 protein: CASSRTTSGREQYF

clone size: few
J gene: TRBJ1-1
V gene: TRBV28
D gene: TRBD1
CDR3 DNA: TGTGCCAGCAGTTTAGGGACAGGGAGGGCTTTCTTT
CDR3 protein: CASSLGTGRAFF

clone size: .
J gene: TRBJ2-1
V gene: TRBV6-5
D gene: .
CDR3 DNA: TGTGCCAGCAGTTTCGGGACTGCGGGCAATGAGCAGTTCTTC
CDR3 protein: CASSFGTAGNEQFF

clone size: few
J gene: TRBJ2-1
V gene: TRBV12-2
D gene: .
CDR3 DNA: TGTGCAAGTCGCCCCTGGGAAAGCATTTGCTCCTACAATGAGCAGTTCTTC
CDR3 protein: CASRPWESICSYNEQFF

clone size: few
J gene: TRBJ2-6
V gene: TRBV6-5
D gene: .
CDR3 DNA: TGTGCCAGCAGTACAGGTAACCCCTCTGGGGCCAACGTCCTGACTTTC
CDR3 protein: CASSTGNPSGANVLTF

clone size: few
J gene: TRBJ2-6
V gene: TRBV20-1
D gene: .
CDR3 DNA: TGCAGTGCTAGAGATCCGGGCGACCCGGTGCCCTCTGGGGCCAACGTCCTGACTTTC
CDR3 protein: CSARDPGDPVPSGANVLTF

clone size: .
J gene: TRBJ1-1
V gene: TRBV27
D gene: .
CDR3 DNA: TGTGCCAGCAGATCCGCTGAAGTGTGGTCGGAAGCTTTCTTT
CDR3 protein: CASRSAEVWSEAFF

clone size: .
J gene: TRBJ2-4
V gene: TRBV27
D gene: .
CDR3 DNA: TGTGCCAGCAGTCCCCGAGACCGTAACAGGGTCCTGATAGCCAAAAACATTCAGTACTTC
CDR3 protein: CASSPRDRNRVLIAKNIQYF

clone size: many
J gene: TRBJ1-5
V gene: TRBV12-3/TRBV12-4
D gene: .
CDR3 DNA: .
CDR3 protein: CASSFLAGVNQPQHF

clone size: .
J gene: TRBJ2-7
V gene: TRBV7-9
D gene: TRBD2
CDR3 DNA: TGTGCCAGCAGCCCAGGCGCGGGACTAGCGGGAGGGTCCTACGAGCAGTACTTC
CDR3 protein: CASSPGAGLAGGSYEQYF